This T cell receptor (beta chain) was recovered during a study of blood T cell repertoires in COVID-19. Across the study: Acute-phase and convalescent COVID-19 samples originated in the United States, Italy and Spain. PBMCs, B-cell-depleted T cells, or T cells were the source of the cDNA or gDNA that made up the material.

Losses at the gene ends were 5 bases for V and 2 bases for J; bases not matched to a gene: 5. The CDR3 runs 15 residues. Germline assignment: CDR1 SGHTA and CDR2 FQGNSA. Enrolment of Seattle patients took place during active infection, and they were followed longitudinally. Original handling: The authors estimated nucleated cell counts from reference gene primer amplification. Clones were read by immunoSEQ multiplex PCR, and TCRdb kept only the in-frame ones, dropping some. V and J calls and clone size are given by that table; D and trimming were obtained from the DNA. The table shows about 64,000 clones, with roughly 85% occurring only once.

The material sequenced was peripheral blood. This chain links TRBV7-2 with TRBJ1-3, with 8 bases lining up with TRBD1. The clonotype was recovered from a woman aged 60-75 years with COVID-19, enrolled during active disease. In nucleotides, the CDR3 is TGTGCCAGCAGCCCTTACAGGGGGACTGGAAACACCATATATTTT. It specifies CASSPYRGTGNTIYF.